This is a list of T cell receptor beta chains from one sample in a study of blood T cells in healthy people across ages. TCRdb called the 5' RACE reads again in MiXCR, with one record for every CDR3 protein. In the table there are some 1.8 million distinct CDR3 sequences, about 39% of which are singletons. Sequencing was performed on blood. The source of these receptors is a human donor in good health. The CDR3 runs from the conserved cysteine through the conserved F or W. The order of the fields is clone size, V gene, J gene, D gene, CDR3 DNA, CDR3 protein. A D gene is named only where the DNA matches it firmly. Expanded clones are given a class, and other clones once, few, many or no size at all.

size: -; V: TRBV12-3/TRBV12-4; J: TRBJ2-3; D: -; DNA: TGTGCCAGCAGCCGGATAGGAGTTACGCAGTATTTT; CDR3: CASSRIGVTQYF
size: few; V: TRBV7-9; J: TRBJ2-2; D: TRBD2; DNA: TGTGCCACCCCGGGGGGAAGATTCTACGGGGAGCTGTTTTTT; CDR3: CATPGGRFYGELFF
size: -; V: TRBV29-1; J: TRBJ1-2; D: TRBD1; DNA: TGCAGCGTAGAGACAGGGGGAAGAAACTATGGCTACACCTTC; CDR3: CSVETGGRNYGYTF
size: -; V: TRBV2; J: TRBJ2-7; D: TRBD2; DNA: TGTGCCAGCAGTGAAGCGCGGGACTACGTTTACGAGCAGTACTTC; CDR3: CASSEARDYVYEQYF
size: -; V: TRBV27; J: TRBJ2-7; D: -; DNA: TGTGCCAGCAGTTTACTACCTAACGAGCAGTACTTC; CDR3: CASSLLPNEQYF
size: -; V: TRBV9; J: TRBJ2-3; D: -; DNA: TGTGCCAGCAGCGGGGAGTTGTTGGTTACGCAGTATTTT; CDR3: CASSGELLVTQYF
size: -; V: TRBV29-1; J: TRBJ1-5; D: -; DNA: TGCAGCGTTTCTGTGGCACAGAATCAGCCCCAGCATTTT; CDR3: CSVSVAQNQPQHF
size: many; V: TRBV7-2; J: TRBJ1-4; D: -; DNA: TGTGCCAGCAGGGGGTCCTTTAATGAAAAACTGTTTTTT; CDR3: CASRGSFNEKLFF
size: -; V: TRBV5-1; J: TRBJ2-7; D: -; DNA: TGCGCCAGCAGTATGCAGGGTCGGCTTTCCTACGAGCAGTACTTC; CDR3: CASSMQGRLSYEQYF
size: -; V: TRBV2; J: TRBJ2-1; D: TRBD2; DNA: TGTGCCAGCAGTGAGAGACGGGGGGTAGGAAATGAGCAGTTCTTC; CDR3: CASSERRGVGNEQFF
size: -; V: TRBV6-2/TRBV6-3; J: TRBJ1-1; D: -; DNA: TGTGCCAGCAGTTACGCGGGCTTAACAGCGAACACTGAAGCTTTCTTT; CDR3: CASSYAGLTANTEAFF
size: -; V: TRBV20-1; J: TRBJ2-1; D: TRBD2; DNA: TGCAGTGCTCACCACCGAGGGACTAGCGGGTACAATGAGCAGTTCTTC; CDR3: CSAHHRGTSGYNEQFF
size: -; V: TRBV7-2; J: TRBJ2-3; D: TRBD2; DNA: TGTGCCAGCAGTCAGGGACTAGCGGGCCTTACGCAGTATTTT; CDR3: CASSQGLAGLTQYF
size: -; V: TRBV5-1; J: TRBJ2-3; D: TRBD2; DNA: TGCGCCAGCAGCCCCGCAGTGAGCAGGGAGGGAGGGACGCAGTATTTT; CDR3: CASSPAVSREGGTQYF
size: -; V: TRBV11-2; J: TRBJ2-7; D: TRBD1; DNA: TGTGCCAGCAGCGCCCAGACAGGGGGCTACGAGCAGTACTTC; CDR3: CASSAQTGGYEQYF
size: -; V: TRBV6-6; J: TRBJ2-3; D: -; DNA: TGTGCCAGCAGCCGCAGACTGTTCACAGATACGCAGTATTTT; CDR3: CASSRRLFTDTQYF
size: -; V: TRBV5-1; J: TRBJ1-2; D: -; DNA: TGCGCCAGCAGCTTGGACAGACCACTTAACTATGGCTACACCTTC; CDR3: CASSLDRPLNYGYTF
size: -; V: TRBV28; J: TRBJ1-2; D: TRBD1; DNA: TGTGCCAGCAGCCTCCCCCGGGACAGGGATGGCTACACCTTC; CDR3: CASSLPRDRDGYTF
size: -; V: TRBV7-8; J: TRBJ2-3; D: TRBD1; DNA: TGTGCCAGCAGCTCCCCGGACAGGGGGAGAGGGGCGCCAGATACGCAGTATTTT; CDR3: CASSSPDRGRGAPDTQYF
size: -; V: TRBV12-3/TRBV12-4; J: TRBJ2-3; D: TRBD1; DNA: TGTGCCAGCAGCCCAATACAGGGGGCAACAGGTACGCAGTATTTT; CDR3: CASSPIQGATGTQYF
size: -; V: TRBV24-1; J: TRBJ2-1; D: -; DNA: TGTGCCACCAGTGATCAGGTGTCTGCGCAGTTCTTC; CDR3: CATSDQVSAQFF
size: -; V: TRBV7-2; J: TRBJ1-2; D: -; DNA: TGTGCCAGCAGCTTAGTTTCCGAGACAGCTTATGGCTACACCTTC; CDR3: CASSLVSETAYGYTF
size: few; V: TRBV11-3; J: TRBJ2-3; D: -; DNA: TGTGCCAGCAGCTTCGGCGTGAGGGCAGATACGCAGTATTTT; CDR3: CASSFGVRADTQYF
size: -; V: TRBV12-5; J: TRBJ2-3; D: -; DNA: TGCGCTAGTGGTCCTGAGAGGGGGATAAGCACAGATACGCAGTATTTT; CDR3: CASGPERGISTDTQYF
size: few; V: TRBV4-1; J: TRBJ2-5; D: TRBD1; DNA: TGCGCCAGCAGCCAAGTCGGGACAGGGGGGTTTGAGACCCAGTACTTC; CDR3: CASSQVGTGGFETQYF
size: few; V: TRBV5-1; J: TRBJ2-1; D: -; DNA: TGCGCCAGCAGCATCGGGGGAACCTACAATGAGCAGTTCTTC; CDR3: CASSIGGTYNEQFF
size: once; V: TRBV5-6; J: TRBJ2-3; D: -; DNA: TGTGCCAGCAGCATACCCGGGACCAGGGCAGATACGCAGTATTTT; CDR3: CASSIPGTRADTQYF
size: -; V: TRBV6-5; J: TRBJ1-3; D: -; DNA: TGTGCCAGCAGTTACACTTCCGGAGAAAATGGAAACACCATATATTTT; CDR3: CASSYTSGENGNTIYF
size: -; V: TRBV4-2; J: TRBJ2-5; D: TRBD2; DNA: TGTGCCAGCAGCCAAGAACTAGGACTAGCGGGGGAAGAGACCCAGTACTTC; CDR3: CASSQELGLAGEETQYF
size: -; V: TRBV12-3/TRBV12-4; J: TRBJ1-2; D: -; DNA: TGTGCCAGCAGCCCCCCGGGGACACCGGGGTACTATGGCTACACCTTC; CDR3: CASSPPGTPGYYGYTF
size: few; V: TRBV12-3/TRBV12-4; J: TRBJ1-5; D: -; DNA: TGTGCCAGCAGTTTTGAGGGGCACCAGCCCCAGCATTTT; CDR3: CASSFEGHQPQHF
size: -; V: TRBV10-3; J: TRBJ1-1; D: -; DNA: TGTGCCATCGGTGGTTCCGGGGCGTCCCGTGGTTTCTTT; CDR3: CAIGGSGASRGFF
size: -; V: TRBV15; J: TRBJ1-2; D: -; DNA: TGTGTCACCAGCAGAGGCACAGGGTATGGCTACACCTTC; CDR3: CVTSRGTGYGYTF
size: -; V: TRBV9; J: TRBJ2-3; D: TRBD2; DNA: TGTGCCAGCAGCGTAGTTCCGGGGGGAGGTACAGATACGCAGTATTTT; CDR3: CASSVVPGGGTDTQYF
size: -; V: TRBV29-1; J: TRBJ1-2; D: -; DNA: TGCAGCGTTGATCCACAGGGACCTAGTGAATATGGCTACACCTTC; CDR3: CSVDPQGPSEYGYTF
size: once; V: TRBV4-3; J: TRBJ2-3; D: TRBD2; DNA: TGCGCCAGCAGCCAAGGTGGGGCTAGCGGGTCCTACACAGATACGCAGTATTTT; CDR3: CASSQGGASGSYTDTQYF
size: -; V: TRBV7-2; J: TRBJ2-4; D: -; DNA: TGTGCCAGCAGCCTAGCAGGTGGGGGGGCGGCCTACAATGGGCAGTACTTC; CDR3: CASSLAGGGAAYNGQYF
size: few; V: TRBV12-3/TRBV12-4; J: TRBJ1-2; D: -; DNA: TGTGCCAGCAGCCAAGGTCAGGGAATGGTGGATGGCTACACCTTC; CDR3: CASSQGQGMVDGYTF
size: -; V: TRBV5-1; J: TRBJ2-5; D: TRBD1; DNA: TGCGCCAGCAGCCTAGAACCGGGACAGGGGGCTGAGACCCAGTACTTC; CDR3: CASSLEPGQGAETQYF
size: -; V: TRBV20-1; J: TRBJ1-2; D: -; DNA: TGCAGTGCTAGAGATCAAACGGGTAGGAGCTATGGCTACACCTTC; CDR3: CSARDQTGRSYGYTF
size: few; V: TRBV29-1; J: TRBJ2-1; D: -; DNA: TGCAGCGTTGGGGGGGTGGGCTCCTACAATGAGCAGTTCTTC; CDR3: CSVGGVGSYNEQFF
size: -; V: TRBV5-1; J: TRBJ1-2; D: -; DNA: TGCGCCAGCAGCTTGGAAGGTAGCCATGGCTACACCTTC; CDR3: CASSLEGSHGYTF
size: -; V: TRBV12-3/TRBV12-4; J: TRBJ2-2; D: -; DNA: TGTGCCAGCAGTTTGTATATGTTGGGGGCGCGGCAGACCGGGGAGCTGTTTTTT; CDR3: CASSLYMLGARQTGELFF
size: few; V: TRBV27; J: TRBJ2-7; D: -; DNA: TGTGCCAGCAGTTTATCGGCCGCGATAAACTACGAGCAGTACTTC; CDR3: CASSLSAAINYEQYF
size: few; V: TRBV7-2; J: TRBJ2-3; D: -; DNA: TGTGCCAGCAGCTTAGGGTACAGCACCACGAGAAATACGCAGTATTTT; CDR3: CASSLGYSTTRNTQYF
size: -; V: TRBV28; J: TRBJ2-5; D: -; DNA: TGTGCCAGCAGTTCAGTAGCAGAGACCCAGTACTTC; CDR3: CASSSVAETQYF
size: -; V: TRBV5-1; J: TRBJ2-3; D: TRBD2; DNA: TGCGCCAGCAGCCGAAATAGCGGGGGGCCCGGGGGAGTTAGCACAGATACGCAGTATTTT; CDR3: CASSRNSGGPGGVSTDTQYF